This T cell receptor (beta chain) was retrieved from a study of OX40 agonist ivuxolimab in advanced cancers. With regard to this clone: What it binds is not known.

Study results and limitations: Relative to CD4+ cells, CD8+ T cells on average had more expanded clones.

TCRdb's copy holds only in-frame clones and misses some; the assay was immunoSEQ multiplex PCR. The sample shows 6,800 or so clones, roughly 70% of them seen only once. From germline, CDR1 is SGHVS and CDR2 FNYEAQ. V shed 1 base, J shed 7 bases, and the junction held 7 bases outside the gene matches. There are 15 residues in the CDR3. The gene calls are TRBV7-6 and TRBJ2-1, with 7 bases identical to TRBD2. This TCR came from an adult with an advanced solid tumor such as melanoma, head and neck, liver or kidney cancer. The sequenced sample was CD4+ or CD8+ T cells sorted from blood, obtained in a trial of the OX40 agonist ivuxolimab. CDR3 amino acids: CASSLGDYPANEQFF. CDR3 in DNA: TGTGCCAGCAGCTTAGGGGACTACCCCGCGAATGAGCAGTTCTTC.